This T cell receptor (beta chain) derives from a study of blood T cell repertoires in COVID-19. Turning to the study itself: Samples taken during acute and convalescent COVID-19 were collected in the United States, Italy and Spain. PBMCs, B-cell-depleted T cells, or T cells were the source of the cDNA or gDNA that made up the material.

This clone has just one count. The CDR3 loop spans 16 amino acids. Germline V gene data show CDR1 as KGHDR and CDR2 as SFDVKD. V lost 7 bases to trimming and J lost 9 bases, with 24 bases between them. Some clones are missing from TCRdb's copy, which holds only in-frame ones; the method was immunoSEQ multiplex PCR. The table shows tens of thousands of clones, with around 87% occurring only once. Sequencing was done on a sample of peripheral blood. The receptor comes from a human donor in a cohort sampled during active COVID-19. The chain employs TRBV24-1 and TRBJ2-1; tentatively, D is TRBD2 (6 bases). CDR3 region: CATRTSHGGPSAEQFF. CDR3 nucleotide sequence: TGTGCCACCAGAACATCACATGGAGGGCCCTCGGCTGAGCAGTTCTTC.